This T cell receptor (beta chain) stems from a study of blood T cell repertoires in COVID-19 (dated by TCRdb to the early 2020s). Looking at the study overall: The collaborator samples originated in the United States, Italy and Spain and spanned the acute and convalescent phases of COVID-19. The material from the prospective study consisted of cDNA or gDNA derived from T cells, B-cell-depleted T cells, or PBMCs. Subjects who had been exposed to COVID-19, were actively infected with it, or had recovered from it provided the deeply sampled blood TCRbeta repertoires that made up the dataset. The repertoires were made available in a free public database intended to serve as a resource for research on the immune response to SARS-CoV-2. Samples came from the ongoing ImmuneRACE study (first 160 participants) plus 1,254 subjects from 6 global collaborators. The sample metadata nearly always contained a de-identified subject ID, COVID-19 status, age in years and sex. Where available, HLA class I and class II types were obtained from metadata supplied by the sample provider rather than from assay-based typing. Findings and caveats that apply to the study as a whole: How much clinical and demographic metadata was included differed by source and by participant, and the metadata was provided uncurated.

Comment on this clone: Its antigen remains undetermined. The record has no base qualities; no much larger clone is one base away.

Taken from the germline V gene, the CDR1 and CDR2 loops are MNHEY and SVGEGT. Including the terminal cysteine and phenylalanine, the CDR3 comprises 13 residues. Only the CDR3 DNA is retained, 39 bases long and in frame from the first base. V trim: 2 bases; J trim: 14 bases; unmatched bases: 11. Each collaborating institution followed its own protocols to collect whole blood in K2EDTA tubes. For TCRbeta analysis, collaborator samples were shipped as frozen whole blood, as isolated PBMCs, or as DNA extracted from either sample type. TCRbeta CDR3 regions were amplified from genomic DNA using the immunoSEQ Assay, a bias-controlled multiplex PCR. The source study handled its data this way. The number of nucleated cells in each sample was estimated from the amplification of reference gene primers within the assay. To quantify the absolute abundance of each unique TCRbeta CDR3 rearrangement, sequence reads were collapsed and filtered. For each sample, productive Simpson clonality was calculated as the square root of Simpson's diversity index over productive rearrangements. What TCRdb holds here is the immuneACCESS table cut down to in-frame rearrangements. Part of the clones is not present; checked against another copy, under half of the missing clones reflect an unresolved V gene, and the others are unexplained. The DNA was the basis for D and trimming; V, J and clone size are from that table. The sample records a few hundred thousand clones, roughly 80% of which are singletons. Together, the top ten hold approximately 3.5% of the sample.

The receptor's source is a woman between 18 and 30 years old with acute or convalescent COVID-19. The chain is made from TRBV6-2 or TRBV6-3 and TRBJ2-5; 7 bases in between match TRBD2. Material: peripheral blood. The encoded CDR3 is CASSYGAGLPIYF. The DNA sequence is given as TGTGCCAGCAGTTACGGGGCGGGACTACCTATTTACTTC.